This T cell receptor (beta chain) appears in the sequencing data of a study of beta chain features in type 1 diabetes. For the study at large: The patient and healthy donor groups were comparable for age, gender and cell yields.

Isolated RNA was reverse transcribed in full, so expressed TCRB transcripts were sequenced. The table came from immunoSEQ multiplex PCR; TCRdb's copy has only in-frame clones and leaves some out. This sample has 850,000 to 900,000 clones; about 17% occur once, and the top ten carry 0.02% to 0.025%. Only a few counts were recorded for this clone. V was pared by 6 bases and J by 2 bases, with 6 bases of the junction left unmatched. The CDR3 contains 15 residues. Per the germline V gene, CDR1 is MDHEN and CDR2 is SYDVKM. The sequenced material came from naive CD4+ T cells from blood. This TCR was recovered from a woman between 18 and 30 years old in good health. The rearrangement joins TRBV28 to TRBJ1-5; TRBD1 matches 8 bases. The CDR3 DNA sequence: TGTGCCAGCAGGGCGACAGGGGAGGGCAATCAGCCCCAGCATTTT. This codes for CASRATGEGNQPQHF.